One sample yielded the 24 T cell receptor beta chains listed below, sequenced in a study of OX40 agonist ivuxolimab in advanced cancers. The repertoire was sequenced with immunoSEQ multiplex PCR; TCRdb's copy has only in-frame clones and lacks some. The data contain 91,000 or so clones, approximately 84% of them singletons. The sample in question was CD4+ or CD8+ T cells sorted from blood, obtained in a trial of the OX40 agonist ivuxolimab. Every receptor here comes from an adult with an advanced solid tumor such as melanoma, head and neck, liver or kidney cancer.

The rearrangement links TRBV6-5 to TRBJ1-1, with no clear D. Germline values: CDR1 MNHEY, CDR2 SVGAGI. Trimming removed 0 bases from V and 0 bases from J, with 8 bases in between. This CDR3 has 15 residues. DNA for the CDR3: TGTGCCAGCAGTTACTCCGCAGCCCTGAACACTGAAGCTTTCTTT. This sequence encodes CASSYSAALNTEAFF.

CDR3 in amino acids: CASSGQLAGNTIYF. The DNA for the CDR3 is TGTGCCAGCTCGGGACAGCTGGCGGGAAACACCATATATTTT. The chain combines TRBV19 with TRBJ1-3; 7 bases fit TRBD1. The CDR3 contains 14 residues. Germline assignment: CDR1 LNHDA and CDR2 SQIVND (reference sequence). J was trimmed by 4 bases and V by 9 bases; bases with no gene match: 9.

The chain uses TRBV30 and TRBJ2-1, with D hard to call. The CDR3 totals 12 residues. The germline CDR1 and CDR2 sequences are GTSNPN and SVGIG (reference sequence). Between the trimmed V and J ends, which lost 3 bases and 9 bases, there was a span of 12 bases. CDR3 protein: CAWSILSGEQFF. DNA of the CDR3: TGTGCCTGGAGCATTCTAAGTGGTGAGCAGTTCTTC.

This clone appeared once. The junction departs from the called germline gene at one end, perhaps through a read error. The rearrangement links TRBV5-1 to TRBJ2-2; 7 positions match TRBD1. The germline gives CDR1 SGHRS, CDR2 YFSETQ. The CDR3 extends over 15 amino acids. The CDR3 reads CASSIRDSNTGELLF. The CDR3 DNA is TGCGCCAGCAGCATACGGGACAGCAACACCGGGGAGCTGCTTTTT.

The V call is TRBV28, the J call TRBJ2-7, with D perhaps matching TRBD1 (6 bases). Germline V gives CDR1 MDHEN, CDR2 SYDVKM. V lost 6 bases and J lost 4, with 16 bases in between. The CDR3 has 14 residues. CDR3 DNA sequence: TGTGCCAGCAGCAACACAGGGCCTGGGTACGAGCAGTACTTC. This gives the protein CASSNTGPGYEQYF.

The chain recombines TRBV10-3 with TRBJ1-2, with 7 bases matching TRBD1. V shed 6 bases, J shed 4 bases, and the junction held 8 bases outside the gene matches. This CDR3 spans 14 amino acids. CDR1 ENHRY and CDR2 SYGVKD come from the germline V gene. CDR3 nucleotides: TGTGCCATCAGGCCGAGACAGGGAGCCTATGGCTACACCTTC. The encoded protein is CAIRPRQGAYGYTF.

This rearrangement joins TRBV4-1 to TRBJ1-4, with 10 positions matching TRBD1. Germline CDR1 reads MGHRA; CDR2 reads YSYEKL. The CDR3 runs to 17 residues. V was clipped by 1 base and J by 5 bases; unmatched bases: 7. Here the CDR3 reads CASSQGGTGVPNEKLFF. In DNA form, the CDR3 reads TGCGCCAGCAGCCAAGGTGGGACAGGGGTACCAAATGAAAAACTGTTTTTT.

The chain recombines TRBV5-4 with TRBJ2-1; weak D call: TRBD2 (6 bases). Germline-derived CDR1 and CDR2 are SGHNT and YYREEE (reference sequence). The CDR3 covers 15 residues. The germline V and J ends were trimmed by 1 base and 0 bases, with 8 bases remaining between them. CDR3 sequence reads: CASSLTGDSYNEQFF. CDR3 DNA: TGTGCCAGCAGCTTGACGGGAGACTCCTACAATGAGCAGTTCTTC. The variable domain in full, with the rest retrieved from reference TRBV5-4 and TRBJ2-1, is ETGVTQSPTHLIKTRGQQVTLRCSSQSGHNTVSWYQQALGQGPQFIFQYYREEENGRGNFPPRFSGLQFPNYSSELNVNALELDDSALYLCASSLTGDSYNEQFFGPGTRLTVL.

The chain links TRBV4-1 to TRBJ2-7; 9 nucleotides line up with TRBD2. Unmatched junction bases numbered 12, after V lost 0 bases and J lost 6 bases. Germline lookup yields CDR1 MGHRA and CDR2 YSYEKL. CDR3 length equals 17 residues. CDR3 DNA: TGCGCCAGCAGCCAAGAACGAGCGGGAGGAGAGTCAGGCGAGCAGTACTTC. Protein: CASSQERAGGESGEQYF.

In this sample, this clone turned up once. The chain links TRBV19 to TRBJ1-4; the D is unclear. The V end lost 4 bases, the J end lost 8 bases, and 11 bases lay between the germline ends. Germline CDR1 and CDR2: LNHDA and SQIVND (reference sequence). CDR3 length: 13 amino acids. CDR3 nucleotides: TGTGCCAGTAGTACGCAGCCTGGGGAAAAACTGTTTTTT. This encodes CASSTQPGEKLFF.

The CDR3 bases are TGTGCCAGCAGGGAACCGGGACAGGTCTATGGCTACACCTTC. Protein: CASREPGQVYGYTF. J is TRBJ1-2 and V is TRBV6-6; 8 bases agree with TRBD1. Germline loops: CDR1 MNHNY, CDR2 SVGAGI (reference sequence). Trimming removed 6 bases from V and 4 bases from J; junction bases left unmatched: 7. This CDR3 region has 14 residues.

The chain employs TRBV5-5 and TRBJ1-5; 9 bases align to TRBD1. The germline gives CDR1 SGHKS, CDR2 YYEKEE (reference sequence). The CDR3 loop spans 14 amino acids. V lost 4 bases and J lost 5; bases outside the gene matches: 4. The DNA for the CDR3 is TGTGCCAGCAGCCCGGGACAGGGCGATCAGCCCCAGCATTTT. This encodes CASSPGQGDQPQHF.

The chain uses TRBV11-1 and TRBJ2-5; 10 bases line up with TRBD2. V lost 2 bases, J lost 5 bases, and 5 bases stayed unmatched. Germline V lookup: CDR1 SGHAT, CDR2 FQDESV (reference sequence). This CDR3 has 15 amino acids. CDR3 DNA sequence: TGTGCCAGCAGCTTACCGGGACTAGCGAGGGAGACCCAGTACTTC. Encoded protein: CASSLPGLARETQYF.

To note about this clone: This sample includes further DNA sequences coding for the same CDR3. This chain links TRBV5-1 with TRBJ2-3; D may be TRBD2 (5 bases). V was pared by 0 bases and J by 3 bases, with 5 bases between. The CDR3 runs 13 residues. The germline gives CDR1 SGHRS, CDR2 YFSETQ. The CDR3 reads CASSLGGTDTQYF. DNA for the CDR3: TGCGCCAGCAGCTTGGGCGGGACAGATACGCAGTATTTT.

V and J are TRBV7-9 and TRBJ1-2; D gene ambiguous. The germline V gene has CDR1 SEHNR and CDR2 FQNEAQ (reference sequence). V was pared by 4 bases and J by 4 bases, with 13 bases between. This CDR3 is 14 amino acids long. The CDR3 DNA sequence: TGTGCCAGCAGCTCTGAGACGACGGTCTATGGCTACACCTTC. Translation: CASSSETTVYGYTF.

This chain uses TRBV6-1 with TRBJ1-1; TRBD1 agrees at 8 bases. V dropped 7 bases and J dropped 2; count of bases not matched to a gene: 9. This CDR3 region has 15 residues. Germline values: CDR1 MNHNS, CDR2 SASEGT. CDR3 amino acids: CASTGQVNVNTEAFF. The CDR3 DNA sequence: TGTGCCAGCACGGGACAGGTGAACGTTAACACTGAAGCTTTCTTT.

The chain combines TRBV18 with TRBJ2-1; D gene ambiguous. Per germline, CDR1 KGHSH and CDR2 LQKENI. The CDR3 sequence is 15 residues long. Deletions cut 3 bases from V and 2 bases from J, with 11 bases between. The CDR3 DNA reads TGTGCCAGCTCACCCATGGTTGGGGCCTACAATGAGCAGTTCTTC. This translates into CASSPMVGAYNEQFF.

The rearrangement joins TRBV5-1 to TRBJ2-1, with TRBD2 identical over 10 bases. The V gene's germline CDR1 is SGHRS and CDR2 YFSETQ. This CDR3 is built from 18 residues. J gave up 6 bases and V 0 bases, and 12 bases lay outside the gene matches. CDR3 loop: CASSLGPSGRPVGNEQFF. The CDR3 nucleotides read TGCGCCAGCAGCTTGGGACCTAGCGGGAGACCCGTCGGCAATGAGCAGTTCTTC.

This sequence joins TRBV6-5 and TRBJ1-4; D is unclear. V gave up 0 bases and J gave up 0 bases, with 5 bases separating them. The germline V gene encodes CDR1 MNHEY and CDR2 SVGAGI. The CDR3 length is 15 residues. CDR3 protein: CASSYSGPTNEKLFF. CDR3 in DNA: TGTGCCAGCAGTTACTCCGGACCAACTAATGAAAAACTGTTTTTT.

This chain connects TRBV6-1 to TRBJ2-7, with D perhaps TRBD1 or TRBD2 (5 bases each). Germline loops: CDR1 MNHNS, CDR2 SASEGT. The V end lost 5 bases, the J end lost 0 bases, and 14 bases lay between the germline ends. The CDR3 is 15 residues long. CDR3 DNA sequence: TGTGCCAGCAGTTCGGGGCAGGATGGCTCCTACGAGCAGTACTTC. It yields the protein CASSSGQDGSYEQYF.

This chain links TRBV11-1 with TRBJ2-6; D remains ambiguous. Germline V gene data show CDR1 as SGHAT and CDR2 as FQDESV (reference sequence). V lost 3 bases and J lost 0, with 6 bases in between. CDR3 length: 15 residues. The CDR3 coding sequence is TGTGCCAGCAGCTTCAGAAGCTCTGGGGCCAACGTCCTGACTTTC. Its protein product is CASSFRSSGANVLTF.

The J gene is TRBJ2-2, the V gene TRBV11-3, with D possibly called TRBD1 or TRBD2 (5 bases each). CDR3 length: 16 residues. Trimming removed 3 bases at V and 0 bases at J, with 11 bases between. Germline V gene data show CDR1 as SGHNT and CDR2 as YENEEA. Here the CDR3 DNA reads TGTGCCAGCAGCTTGTTTGGGGGACCGAACACCGGGGAGCTGTTTTTT. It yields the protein CASSLFGGPNTGELFF.

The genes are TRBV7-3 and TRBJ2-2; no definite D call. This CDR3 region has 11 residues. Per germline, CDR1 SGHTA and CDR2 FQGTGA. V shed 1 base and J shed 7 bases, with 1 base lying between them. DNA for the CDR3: TGTGCCAGCAGCTTAAACGGGGAGCTGTTTTTT. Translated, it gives CASSLNGELFF. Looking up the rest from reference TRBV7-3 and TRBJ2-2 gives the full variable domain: GAGVSQTPSNKVTEKGKYVELRCDPISGHTALYWYRQSLGQGPEFLIYFQGTGAADDSGLPNDRFFAVRPEGSVSTLKIQRTERGDSAVYLCASSLNGELFFGEGSRLTVL.

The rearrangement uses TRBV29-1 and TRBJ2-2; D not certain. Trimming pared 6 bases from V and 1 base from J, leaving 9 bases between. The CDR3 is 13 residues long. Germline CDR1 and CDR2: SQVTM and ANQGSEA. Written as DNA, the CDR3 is TGCAGCGTCTTAGGGCAGAACACCGGGGAGCTGTTTTTT. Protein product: CSVLGQNTGELFF.